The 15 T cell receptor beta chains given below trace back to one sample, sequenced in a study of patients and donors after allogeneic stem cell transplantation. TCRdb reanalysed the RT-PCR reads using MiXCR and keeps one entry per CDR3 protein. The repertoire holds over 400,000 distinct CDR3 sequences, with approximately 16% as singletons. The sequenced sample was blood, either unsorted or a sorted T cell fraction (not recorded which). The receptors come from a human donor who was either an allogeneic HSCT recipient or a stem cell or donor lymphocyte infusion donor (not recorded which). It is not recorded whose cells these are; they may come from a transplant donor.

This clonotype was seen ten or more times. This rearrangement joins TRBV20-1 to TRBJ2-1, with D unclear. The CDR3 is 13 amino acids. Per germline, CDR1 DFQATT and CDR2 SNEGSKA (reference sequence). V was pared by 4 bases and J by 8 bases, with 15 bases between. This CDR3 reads CSAIRHPGDEQFF. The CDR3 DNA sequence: TGCAGTGCTATACGACACCCTGGGGATGAGCAGTTCTTC.

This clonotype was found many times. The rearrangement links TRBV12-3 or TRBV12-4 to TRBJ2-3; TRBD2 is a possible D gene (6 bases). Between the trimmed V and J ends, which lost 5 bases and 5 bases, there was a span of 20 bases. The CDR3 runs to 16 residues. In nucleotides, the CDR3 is TGTGCCAGCAGTGACCGGCATAGGAGGGCCGAAGATACGCAGTATTTT. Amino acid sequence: CASSDRHRRAEDTQYF.

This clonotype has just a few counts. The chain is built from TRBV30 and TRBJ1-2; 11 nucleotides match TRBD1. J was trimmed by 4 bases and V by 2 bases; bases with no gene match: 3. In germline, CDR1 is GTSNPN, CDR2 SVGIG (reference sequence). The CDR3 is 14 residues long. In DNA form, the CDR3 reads TGTGCCTGGAGTTTGGGACAGGGGGGCTATGGCTACACCTTC. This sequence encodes CAWSLGQGGYGYTF. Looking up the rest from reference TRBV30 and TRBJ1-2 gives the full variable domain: SQTIHQWPATLVQPVGSPLSLECTVEGTSNPNLYWYRQAAGRGLQLLFYSVGIGQISSEVPQNLSASRPQDRQFILSSKKLLLSDSGFYLCAWSLGQGGYGYTFGSGTRLTVV.

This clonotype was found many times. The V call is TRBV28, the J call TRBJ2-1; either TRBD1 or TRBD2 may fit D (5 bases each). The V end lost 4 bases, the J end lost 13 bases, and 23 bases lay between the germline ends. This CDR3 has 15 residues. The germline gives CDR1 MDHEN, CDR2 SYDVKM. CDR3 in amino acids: CASSYAALGVLHQFF. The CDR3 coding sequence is TGTGCCAGCAGTTACGCCGCCCTGGGGGTGCTCCATCAGTTCTTC.

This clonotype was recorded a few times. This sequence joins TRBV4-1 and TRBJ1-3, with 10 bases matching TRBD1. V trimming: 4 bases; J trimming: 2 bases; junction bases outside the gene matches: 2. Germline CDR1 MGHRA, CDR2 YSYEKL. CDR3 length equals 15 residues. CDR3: CASSPGTGAGNTIYF. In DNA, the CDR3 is TGCGCCAGCAGCCCAGGGACAGGGGCTGGAAACACCATATATTTT.

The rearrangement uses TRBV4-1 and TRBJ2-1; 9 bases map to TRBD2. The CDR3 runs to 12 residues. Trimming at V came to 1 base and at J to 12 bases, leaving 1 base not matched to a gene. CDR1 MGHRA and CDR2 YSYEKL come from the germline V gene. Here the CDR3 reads CASSQGLAVQFF. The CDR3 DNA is TGCGCCAGCAGCCAAGGACTAGCGGTGCAGTTCTTC.

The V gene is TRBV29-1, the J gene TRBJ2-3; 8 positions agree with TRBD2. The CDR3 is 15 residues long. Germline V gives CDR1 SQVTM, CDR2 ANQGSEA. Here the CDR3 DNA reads TGCTCCCCGGTCGGTCGGGAGGGTGACACAGATACGCAGTATTTT. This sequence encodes CSPVGREGDTDTQYF.

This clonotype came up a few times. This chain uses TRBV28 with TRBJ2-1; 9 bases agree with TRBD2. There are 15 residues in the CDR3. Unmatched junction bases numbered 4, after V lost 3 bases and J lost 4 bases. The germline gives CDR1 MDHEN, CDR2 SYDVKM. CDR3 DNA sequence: TGTGCCAGCAGTTTTCTAGCGGGAAGGTACAATGAGCAGTTCTTC. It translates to CASSFLAGRYNEQFF.

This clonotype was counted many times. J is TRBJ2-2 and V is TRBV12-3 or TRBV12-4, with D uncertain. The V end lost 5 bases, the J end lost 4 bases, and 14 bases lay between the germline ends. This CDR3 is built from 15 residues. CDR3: CASSHRARFTGELFF. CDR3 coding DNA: TGTGCCAGCAGTCACCGGGCACGATTCACCGGGGAGCTGTTTTTT.

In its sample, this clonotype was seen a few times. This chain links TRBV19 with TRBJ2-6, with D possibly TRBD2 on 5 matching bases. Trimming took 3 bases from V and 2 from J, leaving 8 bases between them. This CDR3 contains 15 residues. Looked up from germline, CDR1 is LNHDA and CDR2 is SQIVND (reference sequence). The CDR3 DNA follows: TGTGCCAGTAGTATCCGGGGAGCTGGGGCCAACGTCCTGACTTTC. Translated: CASSIRGAGANVLTF.

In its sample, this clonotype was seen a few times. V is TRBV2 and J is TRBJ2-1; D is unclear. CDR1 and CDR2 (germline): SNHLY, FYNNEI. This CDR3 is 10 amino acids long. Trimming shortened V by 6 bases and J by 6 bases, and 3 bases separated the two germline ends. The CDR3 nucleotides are TGTGCCAGCAGCGTCAATGAGCAGTTCTTC. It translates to CASSVNEQFF.

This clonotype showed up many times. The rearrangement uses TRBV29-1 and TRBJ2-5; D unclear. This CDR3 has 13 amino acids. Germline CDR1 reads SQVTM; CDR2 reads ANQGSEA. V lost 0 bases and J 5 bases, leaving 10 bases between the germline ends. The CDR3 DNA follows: TGCAGCGTTGAAGATGAGGTTCCGGAGACCCAGTACTTC. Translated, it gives CSVEDEVPETQYF.

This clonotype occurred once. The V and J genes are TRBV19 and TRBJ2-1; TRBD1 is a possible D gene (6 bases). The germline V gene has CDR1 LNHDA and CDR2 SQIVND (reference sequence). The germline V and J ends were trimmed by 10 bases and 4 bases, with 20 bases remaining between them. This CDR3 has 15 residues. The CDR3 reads CATRDTSNRYNEQFF. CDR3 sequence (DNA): TGTGCCACTCGGGACACTTCAAATCGTTACAATGAGCAGTTCTTC.

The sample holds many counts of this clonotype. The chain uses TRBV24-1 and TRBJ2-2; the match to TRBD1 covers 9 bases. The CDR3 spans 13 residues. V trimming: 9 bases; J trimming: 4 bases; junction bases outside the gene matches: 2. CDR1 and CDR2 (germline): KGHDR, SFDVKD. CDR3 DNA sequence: TGTGCCACCGCGACAGGGGGCACCGGGGAGCTGTTTTTT. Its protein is CATATGGTGELFF.

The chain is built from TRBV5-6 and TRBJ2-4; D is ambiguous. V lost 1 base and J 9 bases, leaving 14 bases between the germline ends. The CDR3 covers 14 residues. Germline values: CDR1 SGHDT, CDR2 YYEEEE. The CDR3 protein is CASSLWQTAGIQYF. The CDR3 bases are TGTGCCAGCAGCTTGTGGCAGACGGCCGGCATTCAGTACTTC.